The sequence of this TCR beta chain was determined in a study of CD8+ T cells in alopecia areata. Broader study findings: Higher clonality and more expanded CD8+ clones appeared in lesional than normal scalp.

This clone was observed a handful of times. The antigen is undetermined. In germline, CDR1 is SGHRS, CDR2 YFSETQ. V lost 0 bases and J 3 bases, leaving 14 bases between the germline ends. The CDR3 loop spans 16 amino acids. Isolated RNA was reverse transcribed into cDNA used as the sequencing template. Here immunoSEQ multiplex PCR was the method, and the copy in TCRdb shows in-frame clones only, minus some. The sample records around 200,000 clones, roughly 59% being singletons. The sequencing used CD4+ T cells sorted from blood, collected at week 0. The J gene is TRBJ2-3, the V gene TRBV5-1; D possibly matches TRBD1 or TRBD2 (6 bases each). The clonotype comes from a human donor with alopecia areata. The CDR3, as DNA: TGCGCCAGCAGCTTGGAGTCGGGGGCCCAAACAGATACGCAGTATTTT. It codes for CASSLESGAQTDTQYF.